A selection of T cell receptor beta chains follows, all from one sample in a study of blood T cells in healthy people across ages. A single record per CDR3 protein comes from TCRdb applying MiXCR to the 5' RACE reads. The sample holds about 1.8 million distinct CDR3 sequences; around half are singletons and the top ten take 2.1%. Sequenced sample: blood. These receptors were collected from a woman aged 40 to 50 in good health. The CDR3 runs from the conserved cysteine through the conserved F or W. Each record gives: J gene, CDR3 length, V gene, clone size, D gene, CDR3 protein, CDR3 DNA. D genes are given only for firm matches. Expanded clones get a size class; other rows say once, few or many, or leave the size out.

J: TRBJ1-4
length: 15
V: TRBV12-3/TRBV12-4
size: NA
D: NA
CDR3: CASRASGGFNEKLFF
DNA: TGTGCCAGCAGGGCCTCTGGGGGGTTTAATGAAAAACTGTTTTTT

J: TRBJ2-7
length: 16
V: TRBV21-1
size: NA
D: NA
CDR3: CAGSGGDRERSYEQYF
DNA: TGTGCCGGCAGCGGGGGGGACAGGGAACGTTCTTACGAGCAGTACTTC

J: TRBJ2-3
length: 13
V: TRBV29-1
size: NA
D: TRBD1
CDR3: CSSTGRGTDTQYF
DNA: TGCAGCTCGACAGGGCGAGGCACAGATACGCAGTATTTT

J: TRBJ1-2
length: 16
V: TRBV14
size: NA
D: TRBD1
CDR3: CASSQRSRQGSYGYTF
DNA: TGTGCCAGCAGCCAAAGGTCACGACAGGGATCCTATGGCTACACCTTC

J: TRBJ1-5
length: 15
V: TRBV20-1
size: NA
D: NA
CDR3: CSARVPRDSNQPQHF
DNA: TGCAGTGCTAGAGTTCCGCGGGATAGCAATCAGCCCCAGCATTTT

J: TRBJ2-7
length: 14
V: TRBV6-5
size: few
D: NA
CDR3: CASSYTRTAYEQYF
DNA: TGTGCCAGCAGTTACACAAGGACAGCCTACGAGCAGTACTTC

J: TRBJ1-2
length: 13
V: TRBV20-1
size: few
D: NA
CDR3: CSALRGSVYGYTF
DNA: TGCAGTGCGCTCCGAGGGTCGGTCTATGGCTACACCTTC

J: TRBJ1-2
length: 15
V: TRBV18
size: few
D: NA
CDR3: CASSPPTEFNYGYTF
DNA: TGTGCCAGCTCACCACCGACAGAGTTTAACTATGGCTACACCTTC

J: TRBJ2-1
length: 15
V: TRBV2
size: NA
D: TRBD1
CDR3: CASSARDRVGNEQFF
DNA: TGTGCCAGCAGTGCCCGGGACAGGGTTGGCAATGAGCAGTTCTTC

J: TRBJ2-7
length: 15
V: TRBV28
size: few
D: TRBD1
CDR3: CASRSSGTGGVEQYF
DNA: TGTGCCAGCAGATCGTCCGGGACAGGGGGCGTCGAGCAGTACTTC

J: TRBJ2-4
length: 16
V: TRBV10-3
size: NA
D: NA
CDR3: CAISESTAERLNIQYF
DNA: TGTGCCATCAGTGAGTCAACGGCGGAACGGTTAAACATTCAGTACTTC

J: TRBJ2-2
length: 17
V: TRBV10-3
size: NA
D: NA
CDR3: CAIMSQERLANTGELFF
DNA: TGTGCCATCATGTCGCAGGAGAGACTCGCGAACACCGGGGAGCTGTTTTTT

J: TRBJ1-2
length: 14
V: TRBV15
size: NA
D: NA
CDR3: CATSRGRGVGGYTF
DNA: TGTGCCACCAGCAGAGGCCGGGGGGTGGGTGGCTACACCTTC

J: TRBJ1-4
length: 12
V: TRBV6-5
size: once
D: NA
CDR3: CASGRGLEKLFF
DNA: TGTGCCAGCGGCCGCGGGCTTGAAAAACTGTTTTTT

J: TRBJ2-7
length: 12
V: TRBV20-1
size: NA
D: NA
CDR3: CSARPDVYEQYF
DNA: TGCAGTGCAAGGCCGGACGTCTACGAGCAGTACTTC

J: TRBJ2-1
length: 16
V: TRBV6-2/TRBV6-3
size: few
D: NA
CDR3: CASSGGQRTFYNEQFF
DNA: TGTGCCAGCAGTGGGGGGCAGCGGACTTTTTACAATGAGCAGTTCTTC

J: TRBJ1-5
length: 15
V: TRBV12-3/TRBV12-4
size: NA
D: TRBD1
CDR3: CASRSSGQASQPQHF
DNA: TGTGCCAGCAGGTCTTCGGGACAGGCCAGTCAGCCCCAGCATTTT

J: TRBJ1-1
length: 14
V: TRBV12-3/TRBV12-4
size: NA
D: NA
CDR3: CASSLVGATTEAFF
DNA: TGTGCCAGCAGTTTAGTAGGGGCGACCACTGAAGCTTTCTTT

J: TRBJ2-6
length: 12
V: TRBV29-1
size: NA
D: NA
CDR3: CSVRGAANVLTF
DNA: TGCAGCGTCAGGGGGGCCGCCAACGTCCTGACTTTC

J: TRBJ1-1
length: 15
V: TRBV20-1
size: NA
D: TRBD1
CDR3: CSASRPGGPNTEAFF
DNA: TGCAGTGCTAGTCGGCCAGGGGGCCCGAACACTGAAGCTTTCTTT

J: TRBJ2-4
length: 16
V: TRBV4-3
size: NA
D: NA
CDR3: CASSQETQGGGNIQYF
DNA: TGCGCCAGCAGCCAAGAAACTCAAGGAGGTGGGAACATTCAGTACTTC

J: TRBJ2-3
length: 14
V: TRBV12-3/TRBV12-4
size: NA
D: TRBD2
CDR3: CASGGGLSTDTQYF
DNA: TGTGCCAGCGGGGGGGGACTAAGCACAGATACGCAGTATTTT

J: TRBJ2-4
length: 12
V: TRBV24-1
size: NA
D: NA
CDR3: CATTDSKNIQYF
DNA: TGTGCCACTACGGACAGCAAAAACATTCAGTACTTC

J: TRBJ2-3
length: 14
V: TRBV4-2
size: NA
D: TRBD1
CDR3: CASSQDQTGTGQYF
DNA: TGTGCCAGCAGCCAAGACCAAACCGGGACAGGGCAGTATTTT

J: TRBJ1-2
length: 17
V: TRBV18
size: NA
D: NA
CDR3: CASSPSPGTRPNYGYTF
DNA: TGTGCCAGCTCACCAAGTCCGGGAACCCGTCCTAACTATGGCTACACCTTC

J: TRBJ2-1
length: 17
V: TRBV7-7
size: NA
D: NA
CDR3: CASSKSRGRTLYNEQFF
DNA: TGTGCTAGCAGCAAAAGCCGGGGCAGGACACTCTACAATGAGCAGTTCTTC

J: TRBJ2-3
length: 13
V: TRBV20-1
size: NA
D: TRBD2
CDR3: CSALAGPGDTQYF
DNA: TGCAGTGCTTTAGCGGGCCCAGGGGATACGCAGTATTTT

J: TRBJ2-5
length: 15
V: TRBV6-1
size: few
D: TRBD2
CDR3: CASSELSGGKETQYF
DNA: TGTGCCAGCAGTGAGCTTAGCGGGGGGAAAGAGACCCAGTACTTC

J: TRBJ1-6
length: 13
V: TRBV20-1
size: NA
D: NA
CDR3: CSASETADSPLHF
DNA: TGCAGTGCTAGTGAGACAGCCGATTCACCCCTCCACTTT